This T cell receptor (beta chain) is drawn from a study of shared clonotypes between healthy human individuals. Findings of the study overall: Clonotype sharing among donors was expected to depend on sequencing depth. A few donors shared 4.5% to 6.5% of their naive CD4 clonotypes. Naive subsets, compared against memory subsets, generally had larger estimated richness values. Investigators collected only blood, and repertoires in tissues likely differ.

Clones were sequenced by immunoSEQ multiplex PCR, and TCRdb holds only the in-frame ones, with some missing. The repertoire has millions of clones, about 95% of them found once; the top ten carry approximately 1.2%. To note about this clone: Its antigen is not identified.

CD45RO-negative, CCR7-selected cells formed the naive CD8 fraction, which excluded terminally differentiated effector memory CD45RA+ cells. This CDR3 comprises 16 residues. Trimming removed 2 bases at V and 2 bases at J, with 13 bases between. CDR1 MNHEY and CDR2 SMNVEV come from the germline V gene (reference sequence). The sample was naive CD8+ T cells sorted from blood. The rearrangement links TRBV27 to TRBJ1-5; D call uncertain. This TCR came from a young man in good health. CDR3 sequence (DNA): TGTGCCAGCAGTTTAGTGGGCCAGAGGGGCAATCAGCCCCAGCATTTT. Protein: CASSLVGQRGNQPQHF.